This T cell receptor (beta chain) came from a study of cytomegalovirus exposure and HLA in healthy donors. The method was immunoSEQ multiplex PCR; TCRdb's version includes in-frame clones alone and lacks a portion of them. The sample records approximately 210,000 clones, 86% being singletons. The CDR3 sequence is 15 residues long. The V end was cut by 0 bases, the J end by 3 bases, with 11 bases between. From germline, CDR1 is MGHRA and CDR2 YSYEKL. The donors were in the approximately 130-subject validation cohort, distinct from the approximately 730-subject first cohort. The source of this sequence is a woman aged 18-35 years in good health and CMV-seronegative. The V call is TRBV4-1, the J call TRBJ1-1, with D possibly being TRBD1 (6 bases). Sequenced input: PBMCs. The CDR3 DNA sequence: TGCGCCAGCAGCCAAGAGGGGGCTCCTCACACTGAAGCTTTCTTT. Protein: CASSQEGAPHTEAFF.